These T cell receptor beta chains were read from a single sample in a study of cytomegalovirus exposure and HLA in healthy donors. Assay: immunoSEQ multiplex PCR; the TCRdb copy retains only in-frame clones and omits some. The sample includes roughly 150,000 clones, around 85% of them seen just once. Sequencing input: PBMCs. Every receptor here comes from a man aged 50 to 60 in good health and CMV-seropositive. The CDR3 runs from the conserved cysteine through the conserved F or W. Each record gives: D gene, clone size, J gene, V gene, CDR3 protein, CDR3 DNA. A D gene is named only where the DNA matches it firmly. Clone size is shown for a subset of rows, as once, few, many or a class of expanded clone.

D: TRBD1; size: NA; J: TRBJ1-1; V: TRBV7-3; CDR3: CASSNTGQGTEAFF; DNA: TGTGCCAGCAGCAATACGGGACAGGGGACTGAAGCTTTCTTT
D: NA; size: NA; J: TRBJ1-1; V: TRBV6-5; CDR3: CASSHRPGYEAFF; DNA: TGTGCCAGCAGCCACCGGCCAGGGTATGAAGCTTTCTTT
D: TRBD2; size: NA; J: TRBJ2-5; V: TRBV5-1; CDR3: CASSLAIAGGIQETQYF; DNA: TGCGCCAGCAGCTTGGCGATAGCGGGGGGAATCCAAGAGACCCAGTACTTC
D: TRBD2; size: NA; J: TRBJ2-1; V: TRBV7-9; CDR3: CASSLALRLADNEQFF; DNA: TGTGCCAGCAGCTTAGCATTGCGACTAGCGGACAATGAGCAGTTCTTC
D: TRBD2; size: few; J: TRBJ2-1; V: TRBV7-2; CDR3: CASSLGLAGAAEQFF; DNA: TGTGCCAGCAGCTTAGGCCTAGCGGGAGCGGCTGAGCAGTTCTTC
D: NA; size: NA; J: TRBJ2-7; V: TRBV10-3; CDR3: CAISLDSSYEQYF; DNA: TGTGCCATCAGTCTAGACAGCTCCTACGAGCAGTACTTC
D: TRBD1; size: NA; J: TRBJ1-1; V: TRBV28; CDR3: CASRTGGSAEAFF; DNA: TGTGCCAGCAGGACAGGGGGGTCCGCTGAAGCTTTCTTT
D: TRBD2; size: few; J: TRBJ2-4; V: TRBV27; CDR3: CASSPGGGLAKNIQYF; DNA: TGTGCCAGCAGTCCCGGGGGGGGACTAGCCAAAAACATTCAGTACTTC
D: NA; size: NA; J: TRBJ2-7; V: TRBV11-2; CDR3: CASSPLGVAYEQYF; DNA: TGTGCCAGCAGCCCTCTAGGAGTCGCCTACGAGCAGTACTTC
D: TRBD2; size: NA; J: TRBJ2-7; V: TRBV6-5; CDR3: CAVTSGTAYEQYF; DNA: TGTGCCGTTACTAGCGGGACTGCCTACGAGCAGTACTTC
D: NA; size: NA; J: TRBJ2-1; V: TRBV28; CDR3: CASSSEKSRYRSYNEQFF; DNA: TGTGCCAGCAGTTCTGAAAAAAGCCGGTACCGCTCCTACAATGAGCAGTTCTTC
D: TRBD1; size: NA; J: TRBJ2-5; V: TRBV5-1; CDR3: CASSLGTGKETQYF; DNA: TGCGCCAGCAGCTTGGGGACAGGGAAAGAGACCCAGTACTTC
D: NA; size: NA; J: TRBJ2-1; V: TRBV6-1; CDR3: CASSGRDNEQFF; DNA: TGTGCCAGCAGTGGCAGGGACAATGAGCAGTTCTTC
D: TRBD1; size: NA; J: TRBJ2-1; V: TRBV29-1; CDR3: CSVGTGPTYNEQFF; DNA: TGCAGCGTGGGGACAGGGCCTACCTACAATGAGCAGTTCTTC
D: TRBD1; size: few; J: TRBJ1-2; V: TRBV14; CDR3: CASSPRTGKVDGYTF; DNA: TGTGCCAGCAGCCCCAGGACAGGGAAAGTCGATGGCTACACCTTC
D: NA; size: NA; J: TRBJ1-4; V: TRBV9; CDR3: CASSVVPGFDEKLFF; DNA: TGTGCCAGCAGCGTAGTTCCGGGATTCGATGAAAAACTGTTTTTT
D: TRBD1; size: NA; J: TRBJ2-7; V: TRBV15; CDR3: CATSRDGVPGQLYEQYF; DNA: TGTGCCACCAGCAGAGATGGAGTCCCGGGACAGCTCTACGAGCAGTACTTC
D: TRBD2; size: NA; J: TRBJ2-7; V: TRBV9; CDR3: CASSVDGGGEQYF; DNA: TGTGCCAGCAGCGTAGACGGGGGAGGGGAGCAGTACTTC
D: TRBD1; size: NA; J: TRBJ1-6; V: TRBV19; CDR3: CASRDRGRGWSYNSPLHF; DNA: TGTGCCAGTAGGGACAGGGGGCGCGGATGGTCCTATAATTCACCCCTCCACTTT
D: NA; size: NA; J: TRBJ2-7; V: TRBV5-1; CDR3: CASSLAAGYEQYF; DNA: TGCGCCAGCAGCTTGGCGGCGGGTTACGAGCAGTACTTC
D: TRBD2; size: NA; J: TRBJ2-7; V: TRBV10-2; CDR3: CAASGGPTYEQYF; DNA: TGCGCCGCCTCGGGGGGACCCACCTACGAGCAGTACTTC
D: NA; size: NA; J: TRBJ2-7; V: TRBV27; CDR3: CASSLRVSTYEQYF; DNA: TGTGCCAGCAGTCTCAGGGTTTCCACCTACGAGCAGTACTTC
D: NA; size: NA; J: TRBJ1-1; V: TRBV4-3; CDR3: CASSQGGRAAFF; DNA: TGCGCCAGCAGCCAGGGGGGGAGGGCTGCTTTCTTT
D: NA; size: NA; J: TRBJ2-7; V: TRBV6-5; CDR3: CASSREWEREQYF; DNA: TGTGCCAGCAGCCGGGAATGGGAGCGGGAGCAGTACTTC
D: NA; size: few; J: TRBJ2-7; V: TRBV18; CDR3: CASSNGGQTYEQYF; DNA: TGTGCCAGCTCGAACGGGGGACAGACCTACGAGCAGTACTTC
D: NA; size: NA; J: TRBJ1-3; V: TRBV14; CDR3: CASSQQQGRSSGNTIYF; DNA: TGTGCCAGCAGCCAACAACAGGGAAGGAGCTCTGGAAACACCATATATTTT